One and the same sample provided the 6 T cell receptor beta chains below, sequenced in a study of cytomegalovirus exposure and HLA in healthy donors. PCR primers comprised 60 Vbeta and 13 Jbeta primers. Clones were read by immunoSEQ multiplex PCR, and TCRdb kept only the in-frame ones, dropping some. The sample has about 210,000 clones, approximately 79% seen once. Material: PBMCs. The receptors were sampled from a male donor in good health and CMV-seronegative.

The chain joins TRBV4-3 to TRBJ2-5, with 7 bases fitting TRBD1. The CDR3 consists of 15 residues. Trimming removed 2 bases from V and 2 bases from J; junction bases left unmatched: 5. Per germline, CDR1 LGHNA and CDR2 YSLEER. CDR3: CASSQTLQGQETQYF. For the CDR3, the DNA is TGCGCCAGCAGCCAAACCCTACAGGGGCAAGAGACCCAGTACTTC.

The rearrangement joins TRBV27 to TRBJ1-1, with TRBD1 as a possible D gene (5 bases). Trimming removed 5 bases from V and 5 bases from J, with 12 bases in between. The CDR3 sequence is 13 residues long. Per the germline V gene, CDR1 is MNHEY and CDR2 is SMNVEV (reference sequence). The CDR3 loop is CASSLIGGTEAFF. The CDR3 DNA reads as TGTGCCAGCAGTCTCATCGGGGGTACTGAAGCTTTCTTT.

This chain links TRBV7-9 with TRBJ2-1; D gene ambiguous. CDR3 size: 11 residues. Trimming stripped 3 bases from V and 8 bases from J, with 5 bases between. CDR1 and CDR2 from the germline V gene are SEHNR and FQNEAQ (reference sequence). CDR3 protein: CASSFYDEQFF. The CDR3 DNA is TGTGCCAGCAGCTTTTATGATGAGCAGTTCTTC.

This clone appeared once. This chain connects TRBV4-2 to TRBJ2-5; 14 nucleotides align to TRBD2. The end of the DNA is better explained by TRBJ2-7, so the J call may be wrong. The germline V gene has CDR1 LGHNA and CDR2 YNFKEQ. This CDR3 comprises 16 residues. CDR3: CASSSGLAGGTYEQYF. The CDR3 DNA is TGTGCCAGCAGCTCCGGACTAGCGGGGGGTACCTACGAGCAGTACTTC.

The chain couples TRBV7-2 to TRBJ2-7; the D gene is possibly TRBD1 (6 bases). The CDR3 spans 14 residues. V lost 5 bases and J 1 base, leaving 12 bases between the germline ends. CDR1 SGHTA and CDR2 FQGNSA come from the germline V gene. The DNA for the CDR3 is TGTGCCAGCAGCCCCCAACAGGGATCCTACGAGCAGTACTTC. It translates to CASSPQQGSYEQYF.

The chain couples TRBV5-1 to TRBJ2-1; TRBD2 aligns across 7 bases. CDR3 length equals 15 residues. V was pared by 4 bases and J by 0 bases, with 4 bases of the junction left unmatched. From germline, CDR1 is SGHRS and CDR2 YFSETQ. CDR3 residues: CASSVSGLSYNEQFF. DNA for the CDR3: TGCGCCAGCAGCGTTAGCGGGCTCTCCTACAATGAGCAGTTCTTC.